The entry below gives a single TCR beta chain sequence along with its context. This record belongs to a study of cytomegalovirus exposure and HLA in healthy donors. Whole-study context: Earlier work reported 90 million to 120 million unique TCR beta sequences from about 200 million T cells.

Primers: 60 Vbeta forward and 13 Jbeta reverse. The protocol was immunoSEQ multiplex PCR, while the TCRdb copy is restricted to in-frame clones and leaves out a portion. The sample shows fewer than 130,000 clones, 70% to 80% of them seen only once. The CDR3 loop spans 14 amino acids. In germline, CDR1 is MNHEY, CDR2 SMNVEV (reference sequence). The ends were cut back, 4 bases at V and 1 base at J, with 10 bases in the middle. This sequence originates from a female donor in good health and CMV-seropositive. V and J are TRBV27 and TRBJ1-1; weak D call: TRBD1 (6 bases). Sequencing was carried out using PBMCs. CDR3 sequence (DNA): TGTGCCAGCAGTTCCCGGACAGCGAACACTGAAGCTTTCTTT. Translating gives CASSSRTANTEAFF.